This is a list of T cell receptor beta chains from one sample in a study of T-cell memory formation after mild COVID-19. TCRdb redid the calling of the 5' RACE reads with MiXCR, one entry per CDR3 protein. The sample lists roughly 620,000 distinct CDR3 sequences, roughly 18% occurring once. The sequenced material came from PBMCs or a T cell subset sorted from them (not recorded which). These receptors were collected from an adult woman who had mild COVID-19 (a few samples of this study predate the infection). Cell type and time point are not known. The conserved cysteine and the conserved F or W are not part of the CDR3 here.

j_gene,v_gene,CDR3aa
TRBJ1-6,TRBV6-2/TRBV6-3,ASSGTPDRDSPLH
TRBJ1-3,TRBV5-1,ASSLGTGAGNTIY
TRBJ1-1,TRBV20-1,SARVGYGNTEAF
TRBJ2-3,TRBV20-1,SARKGPPTDTQY
TRBJ1-2,TRBV5-1,ASSLSAGGNYGYT
TRBJ2-7,TRBV15,ATSSGRGSEQY
TRBJ2-1,TRBV3-1,ASSQEILSNEQF
TRBJ1-2,TRBV30,ACPSYDRRGYT
TRBJ1-2,TRBV28,ASSFLNDRDRGYT
TRBJ2-3,TRBV7-2,ASSLIAGGRSTDTQY
TRBJ2-3,TRBV23-1,ASSRVAGGGTDTQY
TRBJ1-4,TRBV11-3,ASSSRATNEKLF
TRBJ2-1,TRBV3-1,ASSQETRGSYNEQF
TRBJ1-1,TRBV5-1,ASSATLNTEAF
TRBJ2-1,TRBV9,ASSVDPTSGRGDEQF
TRBJ1-5,TRBV7-2,ASSLEVLQPQH
TRBJ1-5,TRBV7-9,ASSPLGGNQPQH
TRBJ1-1,TRBV7-9,ASRTGKTEAF
TRBJ2-7,TRBV5-1,ASSLGDRDTYEQY
TRBJ1-2,TRBV14,ASSQGPLGYT
TRBJ2-5,TRBV14,ASSRWEGPGETQY
TRBJ2-3,TRBV6-2/TRBV6-3,ASSYFAGGGDTQY
TRBJ2-1,TRBV7-2,ASSIWTSGSSLI
TRBJ2-5,TRBV5-1,ASSLGAGGSETQY
TRBJ1-2,TRBV7-9,ASSLQGAEGYT
TRBJ1-5,TRBV4-1,ASSQGATEQPQH
TRBJ2-7,TRBV5-1,ASSLVLAGRSSYEQY
TRBJ2-5,TRBV5-1,ASRLGQGAYQETQY
TRBJ1-2,TRBV2,ASSAGTDNYGYT
TRBJ2-3,TRBV5-6,ASSLVTLAGGGDTQY
TRBJ1-1,TRBV2,ASTLSTEAF
TRBJ2-7,TRBV7-9,ASRVTRPPPRVPGAYEQY
TRBJ1-5,TRBV6-2/TRBV6-3,ASRLGQLSNQPQH
TRBJ2-3,TRBV6-4,ASSFTGLADTQY
TRBJ2-1,TRBV10-3,AISEAGGPYNEQF
TRBJ1-5,TRBV12-3/TRBV12-4,ASSYRPGGVGPQH
TRBJ2-5,TRBV5-1,ASSFWGDRETQY
TRBJ2-1,TRBV7-2,ASSLQGGTARILAGSYNEQF
TRBJ2-2,TRBV3-1,ASSQDPAPGELF
TRBJ2-1,TRBV18,ASSPHSGAHNEQF
TRBJ1-2,TRBV5-5,ASSINTPGTPYGYT
TRBJ2-7,TRBV27,ASRRQGWNEQY
TRBJ1-2,TRBV5-1,ASSSDYTNYGYT
TRBJ2-3,TRBV7-9,ASSLGSGTLHTDTQY
TRBJ2-1,TRBV7-3,ASSLDSRVDEQF
TRBJ2-7,TRBV20-1,SALMTSGRGVPYEQY
TRBJ1-1,TRBV29-1,SAKIGGNTEAF
TRBJ1-1,TRBV9,ASSEGTAGNTEAF
TRBJ1-4,TRBV24-1,ATSDSRQVNEKLF
TRBJ2-3,TRBV6-5,ASSWTSGGPTDTQY
TRBJ2-7,TRBV24-1,ATRESGQPEQY
TRBJ2-7,TRBV3-1,ASSQDRKLAGGQQY
TRBJ2-1,TRBV24-1,ATSGGQGRGGEHNEQF
TRBJ2-7,TRBV7-8,ASSSPGVPYEQY
TRBJ2-7,TRBV21-1,ASSNDSELCYEQY
TRBJ1-5,TRBV12-3/TRBV12-4,ASSPGGQHSNQPQH
TRBJ2-3,TRBV19,ATADSTDTQY